What follows are 17 T cell receptor beta chains derived from one specimen sequenced in a study of shared clonotypes between healthy human individuals. Measured with immunoSEQ multiplex PCR; TCRdb has only the in-frame clones, and not every one. The profile shows about 690,000 clones, about 90% of them singletons. Sequencing was performed on memory CD8+ T cells from PBMCs. As for subset: CD45RO+ cells pooled with CCR7-negative TemRA cells. Receptors were obtained from a man younger than 35 in good health. Some clones in this sample may be carry-over from other donors' samples.

The V gene is TRBV28, the J gene TRBJ2-7, with D tentatively TRBD1 or TRBD2 (6 bases each). The CDR3 is 15 residues long. CDR1 is MDHEN, CDR2 SYDVKM, per germline. The ends were cut back, 5 bases at V and 3 bases at J, with 17 bases in the middle. CDR3 protein: CASSPRRGADYEQYF. The CDR3 DNA reads as TGTGCCAGCAGTCCGAGAAGGGGGGCCGACTACGAGCAGTACTTC.

The rearrangement joins TRBV7-6 to TRBJ2-3; possibly TRBD2 for D (6 bases). The germline V gene encodes CDR1 SGHVS and CDR2 FNYEAQ. Trimming shortened V by 3 bases and J by 5 bases, and 15 bases separated the two germline ends. This CDR3 is built from 15 residues. The CDR3 nucleotides read TGTGCCAGCAGCTTTCGACTAGGATTTATAGATACGCAGTATTTT. Its protein product is CASSFRLGFIDTQYF. The whole variable domain, filled in from reference TRBV7-6 and TRBJ2-3, reads GAGVSQSPRYKVTKRGQDVALRCDPISGHVSLYWYRQALGQGPEFLTYFNYEAQQDKSGLPNDRFSAERPEGSISTLTIQRTEQRDSAMYRCASSFRLGFIDTQYFGPGTRLTVL.

This rearrangement joins TRBV4-3 to TRBJ2-1, with 12 bases fitting TRBD2. Losses at the gene ends were 1 base for V and 7 bases for J; bases not matched to a gene: 2. CDR3 length equals 15 residues. Germline CDR1 reads LGHNA; CDR2 reads YSLEER. The CDR3 protein is CASSQGTSGRNEQFF. The CDR3 DNA sequence: TGCGCCAGCAGCCAAGGAACTAGCGGGAGGAATGAGCAGTTCTTC.

This rearrangement joins TRBV14 to TRBJ1-1; D not resolved. V dropped 0 bases and J dropped 8 bases, with 7 bases sitting between them. Looked up from germline, CDR1 is SGHDN and CDR2 is FVKESK. This CDR3 comprises 12 residues. CDR3 bases: TGTGCCAGCAGCCAAGAGGCAAGAGAAGCTTTCTTT. Its protein product is CASSQEAREAFF.

The DNA for the CDR3 is TGTGCCAGCAGCTTAAGTTTCGGGAGCTCAGATACGCAGTATTTT. Encoded protein: CASSLSFGSSDTQYF. This chain joins TRBV7-3 and TRBJ2-3, with D possibly being TRBD2 (6 bases). Looked up from germline, CDR1 is SGHTA and CDR2 is FQGTGA. The V end lost 1 base, the J end lost 4 bases, and 12 bases lay between the germline ends. The length of the CDR3 is 15 residues.

The chain has TRBV28 and TRBJ1-2; D is ambiguous. This CDR3 region has 17 residues. CDR1 and CDR2 from the germline V gene are MDHEN and SYDVKM. Deletions cut 3 bases from V and 2 bases from J, with 19 bases between. CDR3 in amino acids: CASSFHTSAAPNYGYTF. Here the CDR3 DNA reads TGTGCCAGCAGTTTCCATACGTCAGCTGCGCCGAACTATGGCTACACCTTC.

The rearrangement joins TRBV7-6 to TRBJ1-1, with no clear D. The CDR3 is 21 amino acids. From germline, CDR1 is SGHVS and CDR2 FNYEAQ. Trimming left V 5 bases short and J 1 base short, with 32 bases between. The chain's CDR3 is CASSPRAPQQRPSRENTEAFF. The CDR3 DNA is TGTGCCAGCAGCCCAAGGGCCCCCCAGCAGCGTCCCTCCCGGGAGAACACTGAAGCTTTCTTT.

J is TRBJ1-5 and V is TRBV2; D is unresolved. The ends were cut back, 8 bases at V and 4 bases at J, with 18 bases in the middle. The CDR3 extends over 15 amino acids. Germline CDR1 and CDR2: SNHLY and FYNNEI. The CDR3 DNA reads as TGTGCCAGCGGCTCGGTAAAAGTCGGAAATCAGCCCCAGCATTTT. This codes for CASGSVKVGNQPQHF. The variable domain in full, completed from reference TRBV2 and TRBJ1-5, reads EPEVTQTPSHQVTQMGQEVILRCVPISNHLYFYWYRQILGQKVEFLVSFYNNEISEKSEIFDDQFSVERPDGSNFTLKIRSTKLEDSAMYFCASGSVKVGNQPQHFGDGTRLSIL.

This chain connects TRBV9 to TRBJ1-3; D is ambiguous. The CDR3 extends over 14 amino acids. Trimming removed 4 bases at V and 4 bases at J, with 12 bases between. Germline V lookup: CDR1 SGDLS, CDR2 YYNGEE. The CDR3 protein is CASSPPRLGNTIYF. CDR3 nucleotide sequence: TGTGCCAGCAGCCCCCCTCGCTTGGGAAACACCATATATTTT.

V gene TRBV7-3 combines with J gene TRBJ2-2; weak D call: TRBD2 (5 bases). Germline CDR1 SGHTA, CDR2 FQGTGA. The CDR3 is 18 amino acids. V gave up 1 base and J gave up 3 bases, with 18 bases separating them. The CDR3 DNA follows: TGTGCCAGCAGCTTAATCCCCCTAGCCCCTAGGGACACCGGGGAGCTGTTTTTT. This gives the protein CASSLIPLAPRDTGELFF.

The chain carries TRBV15 and TRBJ2-3, with 10 bases lining up with TRBD2. The CDR3 runs 21 residues. The V and J ends lost 0 bases and 5 bases, in that order; junction bases with no gene match: 20. Germline CDR1 LNHNV, CDR2 YYDKDF (reference sequence). The CDR3 is CATSRDLSFELAGELRDTQYF. CDR3 coding DNA: TGTGCCACCAGCAGAGATCTTAGTTTCGAGCTAGCGGGAGAATTGAGAGATACGCAGTATTTT.

This chain links TRBV28 with TRBJ2-1; D is unclear. The CDR3 runs 13 residues. V lost 7 bases and J 2 bases, leaving 9 bases between the germline ends. Per the germline V gene, CDR1 is MDHEN and CDR2 is SYDVKM. The CDR3: CASTPTAYNEQFF. The CDR3 region has the DNA TGTGCCAGCACTCCGACCGCCTACAATGAGCAGTTCTTC.

This clone was found a few times. The V and J genes are TRBV18 and TRBJ2-1; tentatively, D is TRBD1 (6 bases). Trimming shortened V by 3 bases and J by 12 bases, and 15 bases separated the two germline ends. The CDR3 runs 13 residues. Germline-derived CDR1 and CDR2 are KGHSH and LQKENI. CDR3: CASSPPDRMSQFF. The CDR3 coding sequence is TGTGCCAGCTCACCTCCCGACAGGATGTCGCAGTTCTTC.

About this clone: This CDR3 is also generated by other DNA sequences in the sample. The chain has TRBV19 and TRBJ2-2; no clear D. Per the germline V gene, CDR1 is LNHDA and CDR2 is SQIVND (reference sequence). The V end lost 3 bases, the J end lost 8 bases, and 4 bases lay between the germline ends. This CDR3 has 11 residues. The DNA for the CDR3 is TGTGCCAGTAGTATTGGAGGGGAGCTGTTTTTT. This translates into CASSIGGELFF.

Of note for this clone: This sample also contains other DNA sequences that code for the same CDR3. J is TRBJ2-7 and V is TRBV6-5; D gene uncertain. The CDR3 has 14 amino acids. The V end lost 0 bases, the J end lost 1 base, and 7 bases lay between the germline ends. In germline, CDR1 is MNHEY, CDR2 SVGAGI. This chain's CDR3 is CASSYSSESYEQYF. The CDR3 bases are TGTGCCAGCAGTTACTCGTCAGAGTCCTACGAGCAGTACTTC.

This clone was counted once. V gene TRBV7-9 combines with J gene TRBJ2-5; D is perhaps TRBD2 (6 bases). Between the trimmed V and J ends, which lost 0 bases and 2 bases, there was a span of 13 bases. There are 16 residues in the CDR3. Germline V gene sequence: CDR1 SEHNR, CDR2 FQNEAQ (reference sequence). In DNA form, the CDR3 reads TGTGCCAGCAGCTTAGCTATAGCGGCCCCTCAAGAGACCCAGTACTTC. Its protein is CASSLAIAAPQETQYF.

This chain joins TRBV15 and TRBJ2-7; tentative D call: TRBD1 (6 bases). The length of the CDR3 is 15 residues. With 2 bases removed from V and 0 bases from J, the gap between germline ends came to 11 bases. Germline CDR1 and CDR2: LNHNV and YYDKDF (reference sequence). The CDR3 DNA is TGTGCCACCAGCAGAATCAGGGGATCCTCCTACGAGCAGTACTTC. As protein: CATSRIRGSSYEQYF.